A selection of T cell receptor beta chains follows, all from one sample in a study of blood T cell repertoires in COVID-19. The repertoire was sequenced with immunoSEQ multiplex PCR; TCRdb's copy has only in-frame clones and lacks some. The sample consists of roughly 250,000 clones, roughly 89% of them appearing once. Sequenced input: peripheral blood. The receptors here all came from a man aged 25 to 40 with acute or convalescent COVID-19. Both conserved end residues are trimmed from each CDR3. The order of the fields is V gene, J gene, clone size, CDR3 protein. Size is omitted from some rows. Given values are once, few, many or a class for expanded clones.

V: TRBV7-3; J: TRBJ2-2; size: once; CDR3: ASSLTSGSYTGELF
V: TRBV15; J: TRBJ1-5; size: .; CDR3: ATSRDEFFGGRGQPQH
V: TRBV5-8; J: TRBJ2-5; size: .; CDR3: ASVSGRNVQETQY
V: TRBV28; J: TRBJ1-3; size: .; CDR3: ASRAGRNTIY
V: TRBV6-5; J: TRBJ1-2; size: .; CDR3: ASTRGTGGYGYT
V: TRBV9; J: TRBJ2-1; size: .; CDR3: ASSVGTTQGEQF
V: TRBV9; J: TRBJ1-2; size: .; CDR3: ASSAPELGYT
V: TRBV5-1; J: TRBJ2-7; size: .; CDR3: ASSSQYEQY
V: TRBV6-6; J: TRBJ1-1; size: .; CDR3: ASSYRGRDTEAF
V: TRBV27; J: TRBJ1-5; size: .; CDR3: ASSLGQGYDQPQH
V: TRBV5-1; J: TRBJ2-5; size: few; CDR3: ASSFKGLAGGRVETQY
V: TRBV7-3; J: TRBJ1-2; size: few; CDR3: ASSLSGGGYGYT
V: TRBV9; J: TRBJ2-5; size: once; CDR3: ASSTRTGGGIGTQY
V: TRBV2; J: TRBJ2-1; size: .; CDR3: ASSAETIEQF
V: TRBV6-5; J: TRBJ2-7; size: .; CDR3: ASRQITGHDY
V: TRBV6-5; J: TRBJ1-5; size: once; CDR3: ASSYSRQGHQPQH
V: TRBV10-3; J: TRBJ1-5; size: .; CDR3: AISGTGTSNQPQH
V: TRBV3-1/TRBV3-2; J: TRBJ1-1; size: .; CDR3: ASSARDSYTEAF
V: TRBV6-2/TRBV6-3; J: TRBJ1-2; size: .; CDR3: ASSSGALVYGYT
V: TRBV6-9; J: TRBJ2-7; size: .; CDR3: ASSRSDEQY
V: TRBV28; J: TRBJ1-2; size: .; CDR3: ATRGGFGQYYGYT
V: TRBV3-1/TRBV3-2; J: TRBJ1-5; size: .; CDR3: ASSPVQGPNQPQH
V: TRBV30; J: TRBJ2-7; size: .; CDR3: AWSGGGDEQY
V: TRBV28; J: TRBJ2-3; size: .; CDR3: ASSTRTFGSDTQY
V: TRBV7-9; J: TRBJ1-3; size: .; CDR3: ASSLSPGRNTIY
V: TRBV18; J: TRBJ2-1; size: .; CDR3: ASSHDGGVYNEQF
V: TRBV30; J: TRBJ1-6; size: .; CDR3: AWSVQQGGSPLH
V: TRBV6-5; J: TRBJ1-1; size: .; CDR3: ASSLDRMNTEAF
V: TRBV30; J: TRBJ2-2; size: .; CDR3: ASLDYSGQKIINTGELF
V: TRBV18; J: TRBJ2-2; size: .; CDR3: ASSPATGELF
V: TRBV7-2; J: TRBJ1-4; size: .; CDR3: ASSLAGRGEKLF
V: TRBV28; J: TRBJ2-1; size: .; CDR3: ASSFETRRLGQF
V: TRBV28; J: TRBJ1-1; size: .; CDR3: ASSSGVYTEAF
V: TRBV19; J: TRBJ2-1; size: .; CDR3: ASSISTGVGGNEQF
V: TRBV5-1; J: TRBJ2-7; size: .; CDR3: ASSFRLDRYEQY
V: TRBV7-3; J: TRBJ1-1; size: .; CDR3: ASSLGQLATEAF
V: TRBV28; J: TRBJ1-6; size: .; CDR3: ASSLDRRGNSPLH
V: TRBV30; J: TRBJ1-1; size: .; CDR3: ACQKEDAEAF
V: TRBV5-1; J: TRBJ1-1; size: .; CDR3: ATREGAF
V: TRBV11-1; J: TRBJ2-7; size: .; CDR3: ASRRTRDRVNEQY
V: TRBV5-1; J: TRBJ2-5; size: .; CDR3: ASSPGIRGETQY
V: TRBV5-1; J: TRBJ2-5; size: .; CDR3: ASSRGPGNQETQY
V: TRBV2; J: TRBJ1-2; size: few; CDR3: ASSGRTEGAYGYT
V: TRBV6-7; J: TRBJ1-4; size: .; CDR3: ASSQNEKLF
V: TRBV29-1; J: TRBJ2-7; size: .; CDR3: SVAGTNNYEQY
V: TRBV18; J: TRBJ2-2; size: .; CDR3: ASSPRTSGGELF
V: TRBV11-3; J: TRBJ2-3; size: .; CDR3: ASSLQAADTQY